The following is a T cell receptor beta chain sequence with its context. Its antigen is still unknown. Assay used: immunoSEQ multiplex PCR; TCRdb lists only in-frame clones, some missing. The sample yields some 160,000 clones, around 85% seen once. This entry comes from a study of T cell responses to AZD1222 COVID-19 vaccine. Study observations and caveats: Donor demographics were predominantly white British with a female majority; clonal diversity may be underestimated.

The source is an adult who received the AZD1222 COVID-19 vaccine. Here the sequenced sample was peripheral blood, taken 28 days after the second AZD1222 dose.

CDR3 protein: CASSRERAGNTIYF. CDR3 nucleotides: TGTGCCAGCAGCAGAGAGAGGGCTGGAAACACCATATATTTT. This chain uses TRBV7-9 with TRBJ1-3, with D unresolved. Germline V gene sequence: CDR1 SEHNR, CDR2 FQNEAQ (reference sequence). V was pared by 5 bases and J by 2 bases, with 10 bases between. The CDR3 runs to 14 residues.